The clone carrying this T cell receptor beta chain was picked up a small number of times. Trimming removed 3 bases from V and 8 bases from J; junction bases left unmatched: 9. Looked up from germline, CDR1 is MRHNA and CDR2 is SNTAGT. The CDR3 sequence is 14 residues long. Clones were sequenced by immunoSEQ multiplex PCR, and TCRdb holds only the in-frame ones, with some missing. In the table there are approximately 89,000 clones, 70% to 90% of which are singletons. The sample belongs to a study of control samples from healthy donors and cancer patients. Sequences were obtained from blood. The rearrangement joins TRBV6-4 to TRBJ1-1; TRBD1 matches 7 bases. This receptor was taken from a man aged 50 or older in good health. The DNA of the CDR3 is TGTGCCAGCAGTGATTGGAGGGAGGACAGGGAAGCTTTCTTT. It translates to CASSDWREDREAFF.